This is a list of T cell receptor beta chains from one sample in a study of OX40 agonist ivuxolimab in advanced cancers. Data came from immunoSEQ multiplex PCR; TCRdb stores just in-frame clones and leaves some out. This table has roughly 120,000 clones, 75% to 90% appearing once. The sample consisted of CD4+ or CD8+ T cells sorted from blood, taken in a trial of the OX40 agonist ivuxolimab. These receptors all come from an adult with an advanced solid tumor such as melanoma, head and neck, liver or kidney cancer. Both conserved end residues are part of each CDR3. Each record gives: clone size, J gene, V gene, D gene, CDR3 protein, CDR3 DNA. The D gene is left open where the match is weak. Only some rows state a clone size, as once, few, many or a class for expanded clones.

clone size: few
J gene: TRBJ2-1
V gene: TRBV7-8
D gene: TRBD2
CDR3 protein: CASSPRLAGGSYNEQFF
CDR3 DNA: TGTGCCAGCAGCCCGAGACTAGCGGGAGGCTCCTACAATGAGCAGTTCTTC

clone size: -
J gene: TRBJ2-6
V gene: TRBV19
D gene: -
CDR3 protein: CASSMLGGRAGANVLTF
CDR3 DNA: TGTGCCAGTAGTATGCTCGGGGGGCGAGCTGGGGCCAACGTCCTGACTTTC

clone size: -
J gene: TRBJ2-3
V gene: TRBV6-5
D gene: TRBD1
CDR3 protein: CASRRGLTDTQYF
CDR3 DNA: TGTGCCAGCAGGAGGGGGCTCACAGATACGCAGTATTTT

clone size: -
J gene: TRBJ1-1
V gene: TRBV6-5
D gene: -
CDR3 protein: CASTPPGDTEAFF
CDR3 DNA: TGTGCCAGCACCCCACCCGGGGACACTGAAGCTTTCTTT

clone size: -
J gene: TRBJ2-3
V gene: TRBV6-5
D gene: TRBD2
CDR3 protein: CASARGEWTDTQYF
CDR3 DNA: TGTGCCAGCGCCCGGGGGGAGTGGACAGATACGCAGTATTTT

clone size: -
J gene: TRBJ2-3
V gene: TRBV27
D gene: TRBD2
CDR3 protein: CASNAARGGTDTQYF
CDR3 DNA: TGTGCCAGCAACGCCGCGCGGGGGGGCACAGATACGCAGTATTTT

clone size: -
J gene: TRBJ2-5
V gene: TRBV7-2
D gene: -
CDR3 protein: CASSSGASRYF
CDR3 DNA: TGTGCCAGCAGTTCTGGGGCTTCCCGGTACTTC

clone size: -
J gene: TRBJ2-1
V gene: TRBV10-3
D gene: TRBD1
CDR3 protein: CAISGIQGKGNEQFF
CDR3 DNA: TGTGCCATCAGTGGAATACAGGGGAAAGGCAATGAGCAGTTCTTC

clone size: -
J gene: TRBJ1-3
V gene: TRBV4-3
D gene: -
CDR3 protein: CASSQASGNTIYF
CDR3 DNA: TGCGCCAGCAGCCAAGCGTCGGGGAACACCATATATTTT

clone size: -
J gene: TRBJ1-5
V gene: TRBV30
D gene: TRBD1
CDR3 protein: CAWRGQGKQPQHF
CDR3 DNA: TGTGCTTGGAGGGGACAGGGGAAACAGCCCCAGCATTTT

clone size: -
J gene: TRBJ1-5
V gene: TRBV19
D gene: -
CDR3 protein: CASSRQDQPQHF
CDR3 DNA: TGTGCCAGTAGTAGACAGGATCAGCCCCAGCATTTT

clone size: -
J gene: TRBJ1-2
V gene: TRBV7-2
D gene: -
CDR3 protein: CASSLLGSLLNYGYTF
CDR3 DNA: TGTGCCAGCAGCTTATTAGGGTCCCTCCTTAACTATGGCTACACCTTC

clone size: once
J gene: TRBJ2-3
V gene: TRBV11-3
D gene: -
CDR3 protein: CASSFQGTPNTQYF
CDR3 DNA: TGTGCCAGCAGCTTCCAAGGGACCCCGAATACGCAGTATTTT

clone size: -
J gene: TRBJ2-3
V gene: TRBV28
D gene: -
CDR3 protein: CASSPGNTDTQYF
CDR3 DNA: TGTGCCAGCAGCCCGGGGAACACAGATACGCAGTATTTT

clone size: -
J gene: TRBJ2-4
V gene: TRBV28
D gene: -
CDR3 protein: CASTVRGYSSEAKNIQYF
CDR3 DNA: TGTGCCAGCACCGTAAGGGGCTATTCTTCTGAAGCCAAAAACATTCAGTACTTC

clone size: -
J gene: TRBJ2-1
V gene: TRBV5-4
D gene: -
CDR3 protein: CASSRGTVPDNEQFF
CDR3 DNA: TGTGCCAGCAGCCGGGGGACAGTTCCCGACAATGAGCAGTTCTTC

clone size: -
J gene: TRBJ1-1
V gene: TRBV29-1
D gene: -
CDR3 protein: CSVNRLNTEAFF
CDR3 DNA: TGCAGCGTTAACAGGTTGAACACTGAAGCTTTCTTT

clone size: -
J gene: TRBJ1-4
V gene: TRBV28
D gene: -
CDR3 protein: CASSLPGALSNEKLFF
CDR3 DNA: TGTGCCAGCAGTTTACCAGGGGCCCTTTCTAATGAAAAACTGTTTTTT

clone size: -
J gene: TRBJ2-3
V gene: TRBV5-1
D gene: TRBD2
CDR3 protein: CASSPRVAGGLDTQYF
CDR3 DNA: TGCGCCAGCAGCCCCCGAGTAGCGGGGGGGCTGGATACGCAGTATTTT

clone size: -
J gene: TRBJ2-7
V gene: TRBV4-3
D gene: -
CDR3 protein: CASSQESSGGYEQYF
CDR3 DNA: TGCGCCAGCAGCCAAGAGTCATCGGGCGGTTACGAGCAGTACTTC

clone size: -
J gene: TRBJ2-3
V gene: TRBV5-1
D gene: -
CDR3 protein: CASSSGSGQNTDTQYF
CDR3 DNA: TGCGCCAGCAGCTCGGGATCCGGACAGAACACAGATACGCAGTATTTT

clone size: once
J gene: TRBJ2-6
V gene: TRBV18
D gene: -
CDR3 protein: CASSENRVGGANVLTF
CDR3 DNA: TGTGCCAGCTCGGAGAACAGGGTGGGTGGGGCCAACGTCCTGACTTTC

clone size: -
J gene: TRBJ2-4
V gene: TRBV10-3
D gene: -
CDR3 protein: CAISNQRSVAKNIQYF
CDR3 DNA: TGTGCCATCAGTAATCAGCGGTCCGTAGCCAAAAACATTCAGTACTTC

clone size: -
J gene: TRBJ1-2
V gene: TRBV4-3
D gene: -
CDR3 protein: CASSQVDRAQPYGYTF
CDR3 DNA: TGCGCCAGCAGCCAAGTCGATAGGGCACAACCCTATGGCTACACCTTC

clone size: once
J gene: TRBJ2-1
V gene: TRBV5-1
D gene: -
CDR3 protein: CASSYQGNHNEQFF
CDR3 DNA: TGCGCCAGCAGCTATCAGGGAAACCACAATGAGCAGTTCTTC

clone size: -
J gene: TRBJ2-1
V gene: TRBV30
D gene: TRBD2
CDR3 protein: CAERGGPGHEQFF
CDR3 DNA: TGTGCCGAACGGGGGGGCCCGGGACATGAGCAGTTCTTC

clone size: -
J gene: TRBJ1-2
V gene: TRBV9
D gene: -
CDR3 protein: CASSPTSRVSNYGYTF
CDR3 DNA: TGTGCCAGCAGCCCAACCTCCCGGGTCTCTAACTATGGCTACACCTTC

clone size: -
J gene: TRBJ2-1
V gene: TRBV6-5
D gene: TRBD2
CDR3 protein: CASSSAAGGSYNEQFF
CDR3 DNA: TGTGCCAGCAGTTCGGCGGCGGGGGGCTCCTACAATGAGCAGTTCTTC

clone size: -
J gene: TRBJ2-1
V gene: TRBV29-1
D gene: TRBD1
CDR3 protein: CSVATGSYNEQFF
CDR3 DNA: TGCAGCGTTGCGACAGGGTCGTACAATGAGCAGTTCTTC

clone size: -
J gene: TRBJ2-7
V gene: TRBV28
D gene: -
CDR3 protein: CASSLLGGYEQYF
CDR3 DNA: TGTGCCAGCAGTTTATTAGGGGGCTACGAGCAGTACTTC

clone size: -
J gene: TRBJ2-6
V gene: TRBV28
D gene: -
CDR3 protein: CASSQYSGANVLTF
CDR3 DNA: TGTGCCAGCAGTCAGTACTCTGGGGCCAACGTCCTGACTTTC

clone size: -
J gene: TRBJ1-1
V gene: TRBV9
D gene: -
CDR3 protein: CASSVVTEGRAFF
CDR3 DNA: TGTGCCAGCAGCGTAGTGACGGAGGGACGGGCTTTCTTT

clone size: once
J gene: TRBJ1-5
V gene: TRBV11-2
D gene: TRBD1
CDR3 protein: CASSPQGGNQPQHF
CDR3 DNA: TGTGCCAGCAGTCCCCAGGGGGGGAATCAGCCCCAGCATTTT

clone size: -
J gene: TRBJ2-7
V gene: TRBV6-6
D gene: -
CDR3 protein: CASSYLRVISSEQYF
CDR3 DNA: TGTGCCAGCAGTTACCTCAGGGTTATCAGTTCGGAGCAGTACTTC

clone size: -
J gene: TRBJ2-7
V gene: TRBV6-5
D gene: TRBD1
CDR3 protein: CASSSPGQGSYEQYF
CDR3 DNA: TGTGCCAGCAGTTCCCCGGGACAGGGGTCCTACGAGCAGTACTTC

clone size: -
J gene: TRBJ2-1
V gene: TRBV12-5
D gene: -
CDR3 protein: CASGLNQYNEQFF
CDR3 DNA: TGTGCTAGTGGTTTGAATCAGTACAATGAGCAGTTCTTC

clone size: -
J gene: TRBJ2-3
V gene: TRBV21-1
D gene: -
CDR3 protein: CASSFQVGLCTDTQYF
CDR3 DNA: TGTGCCAGCAGCTTCCAGGTGGGACTCTGCACAGATACGCAGTATTTT

clone size: few
J gene: TRBJ1-6
V gene: TRBV5-1
D gene: TRBD1
CDR3 protein: CASTQGAGDSPLHF
CDR3 DNA: TGCGCCAGCACCCAGGGGGCGGGTGATTCACCCCTCCACTTT

clone size: -
J gene: TRBJ1-4
V gene: TRBV18
D gene: -
CDR3 protein: CASSPGTGHNEKLFF
CDR3 DNA: TGTGCCAGCTCACCAGGCACAGGCCATAATGAAAAACTGTTTTTT

clone size: -
J gene: TRBJ1-1
V gene: TRBV9
D gene: -
CDR3 protein: CASSVAQGRDTEAFF
CDR3 DNA: TGTGCCAGCAGCGTAGCTCAGGGGAGGGACACTGAAGCTTTCTTT

clone size: -
J gene: TRBJ2-5
V gene: TRBV19
D gene: TRBD1
CDR3 protein: CASSISARGRATQYF
CDR3 DNA: TGTGCCAGTAGTATATCTGCCAGGGGGCGGGCGACCCAGTACTTC

clone size: -
J gene: TRBJ2-6
V gene: TRBV30
D gene: -
CDR3 protein: CALDTASGANVLTF
CDR3 DNA: TGTGCCTTAGACACCGCCTCTGGGGCCAACGTCCTGACTTTC

clone size: -
J gene: TRBJ1-2
V gene: TRBV5-6
D gene: -
CDR3 protein: CASSLTGEGRNYGYTF
CDR3 DNA: TGTGCCAGCAGCTTAACTGGAGAGGGCCGGAACTATGGCTACACCTTC

clone size: -
J gene: TRBJ2-3
V gene: TRBV6-5
D gene: TRBD2
CDR3 protein: CASSYAGGPDTQYF
CDR3 DNA: TGTGCCAGCAGTTACGCGGGGGGGCCAGATACGCAGTATTTT

clone size: -
J gene: TRBJ1-1
V gene: TRBV18
D gene: -
CDR3 protein: CASSQTQGLGTEAFF
CDR3 DNA: TGTGCCAGCTCACAGACCCAGGGCCTCGGCACTGAAGCTTTCTTT

clone size: few
J gene: TRBJ1-5
V gene: TRBV2
D gene: -
CDR3 protein: CASSESPNSNQPQHF
CDR3 DNA: TGTGCCAGCAGTGAATCCCCCAATAGCAATCAGCCCCAGCATTTT

clone size: -
J gene: TRBJ2-3
V gene: TRBV18
D gene: TRBD1
CDR3 protein: CASSPNRDRANPFTDTQYF
CDR3 DNA: TGTGCCAGCTCACCAAACCGGGACAGGGCAAACCCCTTCACAGATACGCAGTATTTT

clone size: -
J gene: TRBJ2-2
V gene: TRBV27
D gene: -
CDR3 protein: CASSTFGGNGELFF
CDR3 DNA: TGTGCCAGCAGTACCTTCGGGGGAAACGGGGAGCTGTTTTTT

clone size: -
J gene: TRBJ1-2
V gene: TRBV10-3
D gene: -
CDR3 protein: CAISESAQYGYTF
CDR3 DNA: TGTGCCATCAGTGAGTCGGCGCAGTATGGCTACACCTTC

clone size: -
J gene: TRBJ1-1
V gene: TRBV28
D gene: -
CDR3 protein: CASTPHRVPEAFF
CDR3 DNA: TGTGCCAGCACTCCCCACAGGGTCCCTGAAGCTTTCTTT

clone size: -
J gene: TRBJ2-2
V gene: TRBV9
D gene: -
CDR3 protein: CASSGGPPHNTGELFF
CDR3 DNA: TGTGCCAGCAGCGGGGGACCGCCCCACAACACCGGGGAGCTGTTTTTT